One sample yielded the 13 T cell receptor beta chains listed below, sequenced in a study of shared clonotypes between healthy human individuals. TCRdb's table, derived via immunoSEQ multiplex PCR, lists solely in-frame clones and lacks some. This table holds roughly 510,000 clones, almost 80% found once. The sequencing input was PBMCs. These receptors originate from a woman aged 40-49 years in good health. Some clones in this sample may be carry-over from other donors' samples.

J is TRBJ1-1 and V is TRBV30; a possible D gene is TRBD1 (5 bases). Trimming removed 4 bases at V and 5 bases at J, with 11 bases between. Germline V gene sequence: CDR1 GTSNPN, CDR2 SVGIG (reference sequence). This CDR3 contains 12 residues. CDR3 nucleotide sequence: TGTGCCTGGACCAGGGAATGGACTGAAGCTTTCTTT. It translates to CAWTREWTEAFF.

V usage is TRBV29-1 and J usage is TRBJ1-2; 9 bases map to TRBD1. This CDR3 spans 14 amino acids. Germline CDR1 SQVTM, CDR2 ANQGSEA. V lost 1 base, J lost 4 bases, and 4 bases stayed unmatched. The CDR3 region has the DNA TGCAGCGTTGAAGGGGACAGGGACCCCTATGGCTACACCTTC. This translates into CSVEGDRDPYGYTF.

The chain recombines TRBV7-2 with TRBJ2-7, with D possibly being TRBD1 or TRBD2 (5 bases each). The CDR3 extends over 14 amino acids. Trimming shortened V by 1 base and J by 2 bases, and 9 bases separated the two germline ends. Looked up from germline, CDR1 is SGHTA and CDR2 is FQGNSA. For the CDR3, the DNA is TGTGCCAGCAGCTTAGGAGGGGATCCCTACGAGCAGTACTTC. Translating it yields CASSLGGDPYEQYF.

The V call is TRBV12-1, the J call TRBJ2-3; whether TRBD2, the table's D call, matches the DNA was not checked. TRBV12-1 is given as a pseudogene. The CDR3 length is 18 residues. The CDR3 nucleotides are TGTGCCAGTTGGATCGGGACTAGCGGGGACATAATCACAGATACGCAGTATTTT. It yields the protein CASWIGTSGDIITDTQYF.

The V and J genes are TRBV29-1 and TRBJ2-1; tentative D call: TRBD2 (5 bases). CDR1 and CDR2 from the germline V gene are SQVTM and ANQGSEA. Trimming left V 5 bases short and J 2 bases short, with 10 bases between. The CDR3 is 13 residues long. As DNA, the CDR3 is TGCAGCGTTCGAGGGATTGCCTACAATGAGCAGTTCTTC. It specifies CSVRGIAYNEQFF.

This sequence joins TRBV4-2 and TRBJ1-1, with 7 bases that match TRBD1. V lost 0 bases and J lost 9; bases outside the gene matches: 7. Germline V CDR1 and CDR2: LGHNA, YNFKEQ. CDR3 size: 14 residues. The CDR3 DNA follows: TGTGCCAGCAGCCAAGATTTAGGGACAGTAAAAGCTTTCTTT. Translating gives CASSQDLGTVKAFF.

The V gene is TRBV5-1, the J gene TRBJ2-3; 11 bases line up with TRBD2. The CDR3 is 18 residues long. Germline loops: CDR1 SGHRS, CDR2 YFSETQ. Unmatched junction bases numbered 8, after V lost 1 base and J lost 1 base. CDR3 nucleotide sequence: TGCGCCAGCAGCTTGAGAGCCGCGACTAGCGGGGGCACAGATACGCAGTATTTT. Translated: CASSLRAATSGGTDTQYF.

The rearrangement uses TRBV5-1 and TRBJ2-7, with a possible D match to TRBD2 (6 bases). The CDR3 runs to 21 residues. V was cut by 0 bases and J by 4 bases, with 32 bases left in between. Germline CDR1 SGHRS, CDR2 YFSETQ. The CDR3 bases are TGCGCCAGCAGCTTGGCTTCTGGTCGGGGGTGGCCCAAAACCCAGGTGTACGAGCAGTACTTC. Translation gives CASSLASGRGWPKTQVYEQYF.

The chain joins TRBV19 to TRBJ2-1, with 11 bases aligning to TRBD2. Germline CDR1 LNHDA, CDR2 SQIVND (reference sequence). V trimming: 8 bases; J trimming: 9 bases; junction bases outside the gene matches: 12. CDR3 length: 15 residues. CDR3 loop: CASLSGRAIQGEQFF. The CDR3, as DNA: TGTGCCAGTCTTAGCGGGAGGGCCATCCAGGGTGAGCAGTTCTTC.

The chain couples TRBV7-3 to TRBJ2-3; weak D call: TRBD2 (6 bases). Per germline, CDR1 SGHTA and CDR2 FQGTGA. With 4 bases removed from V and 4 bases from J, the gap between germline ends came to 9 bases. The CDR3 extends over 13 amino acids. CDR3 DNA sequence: TGTGCCAGCAGCTCCGGGAGAGCAGATACGCAGTATTTT. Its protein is CASSSGRADTQYF.

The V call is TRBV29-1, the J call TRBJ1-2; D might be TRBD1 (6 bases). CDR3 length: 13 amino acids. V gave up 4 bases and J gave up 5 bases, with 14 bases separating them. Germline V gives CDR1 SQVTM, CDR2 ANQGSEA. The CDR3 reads CSVAETGRYGYTF. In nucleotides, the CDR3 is TGCAGCGTTGCGGAGACAGGAAGATATGGCTACACCTTC.

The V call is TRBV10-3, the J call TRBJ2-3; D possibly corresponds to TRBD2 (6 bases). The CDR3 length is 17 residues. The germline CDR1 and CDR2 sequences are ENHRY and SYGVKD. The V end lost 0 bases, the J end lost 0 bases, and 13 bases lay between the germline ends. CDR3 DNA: TGTGCCATCAGTGAGTCTTCGCTAGCGTCTAGCACAGATACGCAGTATTTT. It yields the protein CAISESSLASSTDTQYF.

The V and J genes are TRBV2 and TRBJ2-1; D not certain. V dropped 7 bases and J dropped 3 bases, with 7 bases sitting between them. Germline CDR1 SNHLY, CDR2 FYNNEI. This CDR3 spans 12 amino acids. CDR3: CASTQGYNEQFF. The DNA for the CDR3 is TGTGCCAGCACCCAAGGCTACAATGAGCAGTTCTTC.